The source of this T cell receptor beta chain is a study of T-cell memory formation after mild COVID-19. On the study more broadly: The TCR clusters were mostly specific to one donor. Study-level points and caveats: Clones that contracted clustered mainly in CM and EM if CD4+ and in EMRA if CD8+. Researchers found some responding clones in pre-infection memory, a sign that cross-reactive memory joined.

Trimming stripped 0 bases from V and 6 bases from J, with 10 bases between. The CDR3 length is 14 residues. Germline V CDR1 and CDR2: SGHRS, YFSETQ. This clonotype has ten or more counts. Its target is unknown. Barcoded TCR alpha and TCR beta cDNA libraries with UMIs came from 5'RACE using constant-segment primers. Via MiXCR, TCRdb re-called the 5' RACE reads, giving one row per CDR3 protein. The table has more than 100,000 distinct CDR3 sequences, over 15% seen once. The chain recombines TRBV5-1 with TRBJ1-5; D gene ambiguous. This receptor was obtained from a man younger than 30 who had mild COVID-19 (a few samples of this study predate the infection). Cell type and time point are not known. The source material was PBMCs or a T cell subset sorted from them (not recorded which). In DNA, the CDR3 is TGCGCCAGCAGCTTGGCCGAGGGTGGTCAGCCCCAGCATTTT. Amino acid sequence: CASSLAEGGQPQHF.